This T cell receptor beta chain was captured by sequencing in a study of early T cells in non-severe SARS-CoV-2 infection. The CDR3 runs 13 residues. TCRdb ran MiXCR on the 5' RACE reads and lists one entry per CDR3 protein. Of tens of thousands of distinct CDR3 sequences listed, 23% are singletons. This clonotype was counted between two and nine times. The receptor's source is an adult who was a healthcare worker with PCR-confirmed SARS-CoV-2 infection or an uninfected control (not recorded which). The rearrangement joins TRBV21-1 to TRBJ2-2. TRBV21-1 is assigned pseudogene status. Sequenced here: whole blood, sampled at baseline. Here the CDR3 reads CASSNRNTGELFF. For the CDR3, the DNA is TGTGCCAGCAGCAACAGGAACACCGGGGAGCTGTTTTTT.